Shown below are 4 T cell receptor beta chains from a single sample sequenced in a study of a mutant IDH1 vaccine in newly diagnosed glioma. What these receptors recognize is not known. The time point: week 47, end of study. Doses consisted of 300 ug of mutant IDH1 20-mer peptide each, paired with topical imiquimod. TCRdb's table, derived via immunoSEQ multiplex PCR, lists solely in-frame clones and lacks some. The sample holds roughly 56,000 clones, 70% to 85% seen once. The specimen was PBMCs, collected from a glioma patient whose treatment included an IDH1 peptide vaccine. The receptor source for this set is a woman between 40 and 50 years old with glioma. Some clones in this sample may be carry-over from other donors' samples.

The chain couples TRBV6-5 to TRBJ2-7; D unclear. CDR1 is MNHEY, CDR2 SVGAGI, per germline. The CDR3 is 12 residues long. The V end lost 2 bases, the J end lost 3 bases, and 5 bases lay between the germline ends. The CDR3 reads CASSYSNYEQYF. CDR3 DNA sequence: TGTGCCAGCAGTTACAGCAACTACGAGCAGTACTTC.

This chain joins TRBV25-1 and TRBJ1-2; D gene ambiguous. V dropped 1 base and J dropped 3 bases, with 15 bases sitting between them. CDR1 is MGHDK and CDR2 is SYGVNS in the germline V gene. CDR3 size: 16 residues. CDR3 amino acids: CASSESWSGVHYGYTF. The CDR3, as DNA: TGTGCCAGCAGTGAATCTTGGAGTGGAGTTCACTATGGCTACACCTTC.

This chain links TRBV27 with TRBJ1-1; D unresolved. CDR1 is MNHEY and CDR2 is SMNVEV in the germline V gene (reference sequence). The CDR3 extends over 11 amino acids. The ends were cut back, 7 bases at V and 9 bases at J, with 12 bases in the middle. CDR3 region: CASTNRGQAFF. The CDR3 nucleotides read TGTGCCAGCACTAATCGCGGCCAAGCTTTCTTT.

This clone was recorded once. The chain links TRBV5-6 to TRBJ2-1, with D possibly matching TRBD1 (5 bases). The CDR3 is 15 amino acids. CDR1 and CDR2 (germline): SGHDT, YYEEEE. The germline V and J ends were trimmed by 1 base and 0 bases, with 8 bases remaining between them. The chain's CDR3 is CASSLWGHSYNEQFF. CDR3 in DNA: TGTGCCAGCAGCTTGTGGGGCCACTCCTACAATGAGCAGTTCTTC.